The clone carrying this T cell receptor (beta chain) was seen repeatedly, ten times or more. TCRdb used MiXCR to reprocess the RT-PCR reads, holding one entry per CDR3 protein. Here the sample spans around 500,000 distinct CDR3 sequences, roughly 9.8% being singletons. The CDR3 covers 13 residues. The germline V gene has CDR1 LGHNA and CDR2 YSLEER. The V gene lost 1 base and the J gene lost 6 bases, with 7 bases spanning the gap. This sample was included in a study of response to subunit inactivated influenza vaccine. This sample comprised PBMCs from blood, obtained about 40 days after vaccination. This sequence was found in a man aged 45-65 years who received an inactivated influenza vaccine. The V call is TRBV4-3, the J call TRBJ1-5; D unclear. Here the CDR3 reads CASSQVKGQPQHF. The CDR3 bases are TGCGCCAGCAGCCAAGTTAAGGGTCAGCCCCAGCATTTT.